A selection of T cell receptor beta chains follows, all from one sample in a study of beta chain features in type 1 diabetes. Some clones are missing from TCRdb's copy, which holds only in-frame ones; the method was immunoSEQ multiplex PCR. The data show 550,000 to 850,000 clones, 13% seen once. The sequenced sample consisted of naive CD4+ T cells from blood. The receptors stem from a man aged 18-30 years with type 1 diabetes. Both conserved end residues are part of each CDR3. The D gene is left open where the match is weak. The size field is filled for only some rows; it gives once, few, many or a size class.

d_gene: NA; j_gene: TRBJ2-3; v_gene: TRBV14; abundance: many; CDR3nt: TGTGCCAGCAGCCCCTCTCACAATACGCAGTATTTT; CDR3aa: CASSPSHNTQYF
d_gene: TRBD2; j_gene: TRBJ2-5; v_gene: TRBV5-1; abundance: NA; CDR3nt: TGCGCCAGCAGCTCGGGGACTAGCGGGAAAGAGACCCAGTACTTC; CDR3aa: CASSSGTSGKETQYF
d_gene: NA; j_gene: TRBJ1-5; v_gene: TRBV30; abundance: NA; CDR3nt: TGTGCCTGGAGTGAACAGAAAAATCAGCCCCAGCATTTT; CDR3aa: CAWSEQKNQPQHF
d_gene: TRBD1; j_gene: TRBJ1-1; v_gene: TRBV6-1; abundance: NA; CDR3nt: TGTGCCAGCAGTCCACCGGGACAGGGTAGGACTGAAGCTTTCTTT; CDR3aa: CASSPPGQGRTEAFF
d_gene: TRBD1; j_gene: TRBJ2-2; v_gene: TRBV7-6; abundance: NA; CDR3nt: TGTGCCAGCAGGCCCGGGACAGACATCACCGGGGAGCTGTTTTTT; CDR3aa: CASRPGTDITGELFF
d_gene: NA; j_gene: TRBJ2-3; v_gene: TRBV30; abundance: NA; CDR3nt: TGTGCCTGGGCTTACTCAGGGGCAGATACGCAGTATTTT; CDR3aa: CAWAYSGADTQYF
d_gene: TRBD2; j_gene: TRBJ2-3; v_gene: TRBV4-1; abundance: NA; CDR3nt: TGCGCCAGCAGGCGCGGGGGGAATGTCCCAGATACGCAGTATTTT; CDR3aa: CASRRGGNVPDTQYF
d_gene: NA; j_gene: TRBJ2-1; v_gene: TRBV29-1; abundance: few; CDR3nt: TGCAGCGTTGAATGGGTGGGGGGCCTTACTGAGCAGTTCTTC; CDR3aa: CSVEWVGGLTEQFF
d_gene: NA; j_gene: TRBJ2-3; v_gene: TRBV7-6; abundance: NA; CDR3nt: TGTGCCAGCATCCCGGGGGGCGGAGCTAGCACAGATACGCAGTATTTT; CDR3aa: CASIPGGGASTDTQYF
d_gene: NA; j_gene: TRBJ2-3; v_gene: TRBV20-1; abundance: NA; CDR3nt: TGCAGTGCTCCCCCTCGAGATACGCAGTATTTT; CDR3aa: CSAPPRDTQYF
d_gene: NA; j_gene: TRBJ1-1; v_gene: TRBV20-1; abundance: NA; CDR3nt: TGCAGTGCTGCCATGAACACTGAAGCTTTCTTT; CDR3aa: CSAAMNTEAFF
d_gene: TRBD1; j_gene: TRBJ2-1; v_gene: TRBV11-2; abundance: few; CDR3nt: TGTGCCAGCAGCCCGGGACAGGGTATCAATGAGCAGTTCTTC; CDR3aa: CASSPGQGINEQFF
d_gene: NA; j_gene: TRBJ2-2; v_gene: TRBV10-2; abundance: few; CDR3nt: TGCGCCAGCAGTGAAAGCGGGGAGCTGTTTTTT; CDR3aa: CASSESGELFF
d_gene: NA; j_gene: TRBJ1-1; v_gene: TRBV7-9; abundance: NA; CDR3nt: TGTGCCAGCAGCTTTGCAGGCCGGAACACTGAAGCTTTCTTT; CDR3aa: CASSFAGRNTEAFF
d_gene: NA; j_gene: TRBJ2-3; v_gene: TRBV5-1; abundance: few; CDR3nt: TGCGCCAGCAGCCAGGGGCGAAGCACAGATACGCAGTATTTT; CDR3aa: CASSQGRSTDTQYF
d_gene: NA; j_gene: TRBJ1-4; v_gene: TRBV4-1; abundance: many; CDR3nt: TGCGCCAGCAAAGCTCGGGCGAGGGAAAAACTGTTTTTT; CDR3aa: CASKARAREKLFF
d_gene: NA; j_gene: TRBJ1-3; v_gene: TRBV6-5; abundance: once; CDR3nt: TGTGCCAGCAGTTTGCAGGACGACTCTGGAAACACCATATATTTT; CDR3aa: CASSLQDDSGNTIYF
d_gene: NA; j_gene: TRBJ1-5; v_gene: TRBV30; abundance: few; CDR3nt: TGTGCCTGGAGTGACGCCGTCCAGCCCCAGCATTTT; CDR3aa: CAWSDAVQPQHF
d_gene: NA; j_gene: TRBJ1-2; v_gene: TRBV12-5; abundance: NA; CDR3nt: TGTGCTAGTGGTTTGGTAGGCCAGACCTATGGCTACACCTTC; CDR3aa: CASGLVGQTYGYTF
d_gene: NA; j_gene: TRBJ2-5; v_gene: TRBV5-4; abundance: NA; CDR3nt: TGTGCCAGCAGGTCGGGAACAGAGGAGACCCAGTACTTC; CDR3aa: CASRSGTEETQYF
d_gene: NA; j_gene: TRBJ2-7; v_gene: TRBV30; abundance: few; CDR3nt: TGTGCCTGGAGTGAAGCCTACGAGCAGTACTTC; CDR3aa: CAWSEAYEQYF
d_gene: TRBD2; j_gene: TRBJ2-5; v_gene: TRBV28; abundance: few; CDR3nt: TGTGCCAGCAGTTTTCGACTAGCGCAAGAGACCCAGTACTTC; CDR3aa: CASSFRLAQETQYF
d_gene: NA; j_gene: TRBJ2-5; v_gene: TRBV9; abundance: few; CDR3nt: TGTGCCAGCAACCCATCTTCCCCCCAAGAGACCCAGTACTTC; CDR3aa: CASNPSSPQETQYF
d_gene: NA; j_gene: TRBJ1-1; v_gene: TRBV7-9; abundance: NA; CDR3nt: TGTGCCAGCAGCCCCAGTGTAGGGGTCGGGGATATGAACACTGAAGCTTTCTTT; CDR3aa: CASSPSVGVGDMNTEAFF
d_gene: NA; j_gene: TRBJ2-3; v_gene: TRBV15; abundance: NA; CDR3nt: TGTGCCACCAGCAGAGATCAAGAGGATACGCAGTATTTT; CDR3aa: CATSRDQEDTQYF
d_gene: NA; j_gene: TRBJ2-2; v_gene: TRBV11-1; abundance: few; CDR3nt: TGTGCCAGCAGCCGGAACACCGGGGAGCTGTTTTTT; CDR3aa: CASSRNTGELFF